This T cell receptor (beta chain) was documented in a study of OX40 agonist ivuxolimab in advanced cancers. Overall study results and limits: Some patients who did not respond also had low normalized T-cell clonal expansion.

The table came from immunoSEQ multiplex PCR; TCRdb's copy has only in-frame clones and leaves some out. The data contain 75,000 to 100,000 clones, around nine tenths of them singletons. As to this clone: Its antigen is still unknown.

The sequence came from an adult with an advanced solid tumor such as melanoma, head and neck, liver or kidney cancer. This material consisted of CD4+ or CD8+ T cells sorted from blood, taken in a trial of the OX40 agonist ivuxolimab.

CDR3 sequence reads: CASSYSNGNYGYTF. The CDR3 DNA follows: TGTGCCAGCAGTTACTCGAATGGTAACTATGGCTACACCTTC. V gene TRBV6-6 combines with J gene TRBJ1-2; D is ambiguous. The V gene's germline CDR1 is MNHNY and CDR2 SVGAGI (reference sequence). The V end lost 0 bases, the J end lost 1 base, and 6 bases lay between the germline ends. The CDR3 sequence is 14 residues long.